These T cell receptor beta chains were read from a single sample in a study of blood T cell repertoires in COVID-19. Assay: immunoSEQ multiplex PCR; the TCRdb copy retains only in-frame clones and omits some. The table lists under 300,000 clones, about nine tenths of them singletons. The sample comprised PBMCs or T cells enriched from blood (not recorded which). The receptors were gathered from a woman between 45 and 65 years old who had recovered from COVID-19. CDR3s include the opening cysteine and the closing phenylalanine or tryptophan. A D gene is named only where the DNA matches it firmly. Some rows mark clone size as missing; the rest say once, few, many or name a class of expanded clone.

d_call	clone_size	j_call	v_call	cdr3_nt	cdr3_aa
NA	NA	TRBJ2-4	TRBV7-9	TGTGCCAGCAGCGATAGCGACAAAAACATTCAGTACTTC	CASSDSDKNIQYF
TRBD1	NA	TRBJ1-2	TRBV18	TGTGCCAGCTCACCGGGGACAGGGGTTTATGAGGGCTACACCTTC	CASSPGTGVYEGYTF
TRBD1	NA	TRBJ1-1	TRBV4-3	TGCGCCAGCAGCCCTGGACAGGGGCCCACTGAAGCTTTCTTT	CASSPGQGPTEAFF
NA	NA	TRBJ1-3	TRBV9	TGTGCCAGCAGCGTAGGACAGCCTGGAAACACCATATATTTT	CASSVGQPGNTIYF
NA	NA	TRBJ1-4	TRBV5-6	TGTGCCAGCAAACGGTGGGCATTAACTAATGAAAAACTGTTTTTT	CASKRWALTNEKLFF
TRBD1	NA	TRBJ1-1	TRBV7-8	TGTGCCAGCAGCCTCGGGACAGGAGAAACTGAAGCTTTCTTT	CASSLGTGETEAFF
TRBD1	once	TRBJ2-7	TRBV7-3	TGTGCCAGCAGCCCTCAGGGGGCCCTCGAGCAGTACTTC	CASSPQGALEQYF
TRBD2	NA	TRBJ2-1	TRBV11-2	TGTGCCAGCAGCTTAGGGCCTAGCGGGAGAATTGAGCAGTTCTTC	CASSLGPSGRIEQFF
TRBD1	NA	TRBJ1-5	TRBV7-2	TGTGCCAGCAGCGGTACCGGGACAGTTAATCAGCCCCAGCATTTT	CASSGTGTVNQPQHF
TRBD2	NA	TRBJ2-5	TRBV28	TGTGCCAGCAGTCCACCCCGTGGACTAGCGGGAGGGTTTGCCCAAGAGACCCAGTACTTC	CASSPPRGLAGGFAQETQYF
TRBD2	NA	TRBJ2-7	TRBV6-5	TGTGCCAGCAGTTACTCTATTTCTAGCGGGAGACACGAGCAGTACTTC	CASSYSISSGRHEQYF
NA	NA	TRBJ2-1	TRBV7-2	TGTGCCAGCAGGAAAACAGGGTCGGCCTACAATGAGCAGTTCTTC	CASRKTGSAYNEQFF
NA	once	TRBJ1-2	TRBV28	TGTGCCAGCATTTCCGGGGGAACCCCTCAGAATGGCTACACCTTC	CASISGGTPQNGYTF
TRBD2	NA	TRBJ2-3	TRBV11-1	TGTGCCAGCAGCTCGGGACTAGCGGGAGGAGATACGCAGTATTTT	CASSSGLAGGDTQYF
NA	NA	TRBJ1-1	TRBV28	TGTGCCAGCAGTTTAAGGGGCTCGAAGACTGAAGCTTTCTTT	CASSLRGSKTEAFF
TRBD1	NA	TRBJ2-5	TRBV9	TGTGCCAGCAGCGTAGGGACAGGAGAACCCATGGGGACCCAGTACTTC	CASSVGTGEPMGTQYF
NA	NA	TRBJ1-2	TRBV9	TGTGCCAGCAGCGTAGGTGGGCAAGTGCGTGGCTACACCTTC	CASSVGGQVRGYTF
NA	few	TRBJ1-5	TRBV4-1	TGCGCCAGCAGTCTGTTCTTCGGTAGCTATAGCAATCAGCCCCAGCATTTT	CASSLFFGSYSNQPQHF
NA	NA	TRBJ2-7	TRBV12-3/TRBV12-4	TGTGCCAGCAGTTTCCAGGGTGTCTACGAGCAGTACTTC	CASSFQGVYEQYF
NA	NA	TRBJ2-5	TRBV7-2	TGTGCCAGCAGCGCGACTACAGAAGAGACCCAGTACTTC	CASSATTEETQYF
TRBD1	NA	TRBJ1-4	TRBV5-5	TGTGCCAGCAGCTTTGAGGGGGCGCCGGGTGAAAAACTGTTTTTT	CASSFEGAPGEKLFF
NA	NA	TRBJ1-4	TRBV19	TGTGCCAGTAGTCCCTGGACATCCCCTAATGAAAAACTGTTTTTT	CASSPWTSPNEKLFF
NA	NA	TRBJ1-1	TRBV4-3	TGCGCCAGTCAACAGGAGCCATCGCCGAACACTGAAGCTTTCTTT	CASQQEPSPNTEAFF
TRBD2	once	TRBJ2-1	TRBV5-1	TGCGCCAGCAGCTTGGAGCTAGCGGGAGAAGAGCAGTTCTTC	CASSLELAGEEQFF
NA	NA	TRBJ1-3	TRBV3-1/TRBV3-2	TGTGCCAGCAGCCAAGCGTCCTCTGGAAACACCATATATTTT	CASSQASSGNTIYF
TRBD2	NA	TRBJ2-5	TRBV9	TGTGCCAGCAGCGTCAGTGGCGGGAGCGTAATGGAGACCCAGTACTTC	CASSVSGGSVMETQYF
NA	NA	TRBJ1-2	TRBV4-3	TGCGCCAGCAGCCAAGAGGTCCTCAGAGGGAATGGCTACACCTTC	CASSQEVLRGNGYTF
TRBD2	NA	TRBJ2-1	TRBV5-1	TGCGCCAGCAGCTCGACTAGCGGGGGCAATGAGCAGTTCTTC	CASSSTSGGNEQFF
NA	NA	TRBJ1-2	TRBV27	TGTGCCAGCTCCCCCTGGGGCAGTTATGGCTACACCTTC	CASSPWGSYGYTF
NA	NA	TRBJ2-1	TRBV7-8	TGTGCCAGCAGCTTAGCAGGCGGAAATAACAATGAGCAGTTCTTC	CASSLAGGNNNEQFF
TRBD1	once	TRBJ1-1	TRBV29-1	TGCAGCGTTGAAGGACAGGGGCCTAGAAACACTGAAGCTTTCTTT	CSVEGQGPRNTEAFF
NA	once	TRBJ2-3	TRBV27	TGTGCCAGCAGCCAGGGTTTCACAGATACGCAGTATTTT	CASSQGFTDTQYF
NA	NA	TRBJ2-1	TRBV14	TGTGCCAGCAGCCAATTTGGGACAATCCACAATGAGCAGTTCTTC	CASSQFGTIHNEQFF
TRBD2	NA	TRBJ2-3	TRBV7-3	TGTGCCAGCAGCTTAACGCTAGCGGGAGGGACAGATACGCAGTATTTT	CASSLTLAGGTDTQYF
TRBD2	NA	TRBJ2-7	TRBV3-1/TRBV3-2	TGTGCCAGCAGCCGCCACCCGGGAGGGTATTACGAGCAGTACTTC	CASSRHPGGYYEQYF
TRBD2	few	TRBJ2-1	TRBV5-4	TGTGCCAGCAGCAGGGGACTAGCGGGCAGCAGCTCCTACAATGAGCAGTTCTTC	CASSRGLAGSSSYNEQFF
TRBD2	NA	TRBJ2-7	TRBV30	TGTGCCTGGACCGGGACTAGCTCCTACGAGCAGTACTTC	CAWTGTSSYEQYF
NA	NA	TRBJ1-2	TRBV6-5	TGTGCCAGCGCCGGAGGCTATGGCTACACCTTC	CASAGGYGYTF
NA	once	TRBJ1-1	TRBV28	TGTGCCAGCAGTTTACGGCAGGGCCGAACTGAAGCTTTCTTT	CASSLRQGRTEAFF
NA	once	TRBJ1-2	TRBV7-6	TGTGCCAGCAGCAAAACCTCACAGGGTGGATATGGCTACACCTTC	CASSKTSQGGYGYTF
TRBD1	NA	TRBJ2-5	TRBV3-1/TRBV3-2	TGTGCCAGCACTAGGACAGGCCTCCAAGAGACCCAGTACTTC	CASTRTGLQETQYF
NA	NA	TRBJ2-1	TRBV7-2	TGTGCCAGCAGCTTAGTCGGGAGAGGCACCTACAATGAGCAGTTCTTC	CASSLVGRGTYNEQFF
NA	NA	TRBJ1-6	TRBV6-5	TGTGCCAGCAGTAGCGGACGGTTTAATTCACCCCTCCACTTT	CASSSGRFNSPLHF
TRBD1	few	TRBJ2-7	TRBV9	TGTGCCAGCAGCGTAGGATTGTTGGGACAGGGAGTCAACGAGCAGTACTTC	CASSVGLLGQGVNEQYF
NA	NA	TRBJ1-1	TRBV28	TGTGCCAGCAGAACACAAGAGAACACTGAAGCTTTCTTT	CASRTQENTEAFF
NA	NA	TRBJ2-2	TRBV29-1	TGCAGCGCCCGCGGGTGGAACACCGGGGAGCTGTTTTTT	CSARGWNTGELFF